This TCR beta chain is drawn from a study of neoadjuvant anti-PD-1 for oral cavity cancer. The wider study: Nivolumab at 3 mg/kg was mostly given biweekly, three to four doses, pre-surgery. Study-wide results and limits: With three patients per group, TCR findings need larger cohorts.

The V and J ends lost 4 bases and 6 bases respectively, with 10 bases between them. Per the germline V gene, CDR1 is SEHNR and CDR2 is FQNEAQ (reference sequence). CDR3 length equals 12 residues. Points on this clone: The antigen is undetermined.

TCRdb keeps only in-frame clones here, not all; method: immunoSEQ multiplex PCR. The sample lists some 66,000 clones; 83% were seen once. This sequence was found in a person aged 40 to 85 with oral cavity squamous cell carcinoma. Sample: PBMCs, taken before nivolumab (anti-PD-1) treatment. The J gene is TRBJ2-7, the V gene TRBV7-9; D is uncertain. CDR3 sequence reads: CASSSVLFEQYF. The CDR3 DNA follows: TGTGCCAGCAGCTCTGTGCTTTTCGAGCAGTACTTC. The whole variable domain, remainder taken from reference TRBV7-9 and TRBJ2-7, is DTGVSQNPRHKITKRGQNVTFRCDPISEHNRLYWYRQTLGQGPEFLTYFQNEAQLEKSRLLSDRFSAERPKGSFSTLEIQRTEQGDSAMYLCASSSVLFEQYFGPGTRLTVT.